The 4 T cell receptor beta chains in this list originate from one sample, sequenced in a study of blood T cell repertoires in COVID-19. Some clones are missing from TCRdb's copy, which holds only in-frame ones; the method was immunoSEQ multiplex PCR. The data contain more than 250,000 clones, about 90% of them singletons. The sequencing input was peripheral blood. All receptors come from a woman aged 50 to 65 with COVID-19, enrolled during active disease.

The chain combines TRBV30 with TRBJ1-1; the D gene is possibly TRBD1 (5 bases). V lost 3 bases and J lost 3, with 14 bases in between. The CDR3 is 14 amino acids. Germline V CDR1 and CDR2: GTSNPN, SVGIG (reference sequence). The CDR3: CAWRTGGLDTEAFF. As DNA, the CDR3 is TGTGCCTGGAGGACGGGGGGATTGGACACTGAAGCTTTCTTT.

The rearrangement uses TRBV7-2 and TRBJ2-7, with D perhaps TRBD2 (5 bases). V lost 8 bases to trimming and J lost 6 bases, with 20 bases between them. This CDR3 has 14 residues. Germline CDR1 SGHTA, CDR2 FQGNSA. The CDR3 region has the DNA TGTGCCAGCCGCCCGGCGGGTAGTACGGGCGAGCAGTACTTC. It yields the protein CASRPAGSTGEQYF.

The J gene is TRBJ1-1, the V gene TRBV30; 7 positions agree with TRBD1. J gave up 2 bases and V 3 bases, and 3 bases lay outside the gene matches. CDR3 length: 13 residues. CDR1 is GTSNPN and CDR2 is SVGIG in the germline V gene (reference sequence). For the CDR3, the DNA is TGTGCCTGGAGCGGACAGGCAAACACTGAAGCTTTCTTT. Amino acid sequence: CAWSGQANTEAFF.

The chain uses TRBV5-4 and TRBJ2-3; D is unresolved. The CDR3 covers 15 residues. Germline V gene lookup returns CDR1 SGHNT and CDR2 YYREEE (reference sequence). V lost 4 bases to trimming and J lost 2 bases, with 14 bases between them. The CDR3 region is CASSPSVVPTDTQYF. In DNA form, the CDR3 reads TGTGCCAGCAGCCCCTCGGTGGTCCCCACAGATACGCAGTATTTT.